The TCR beta chain under discussion was sequenced for a study of cytomegalovirus exposure and HLA in healthy donors. Overall study results and limits: There were fewer than 200 TCR beta chains listed as cytomegalovirus-associated. Reportedly, TCR beta sequences accurately predicted HLA-A and HLA-B alleles in most subjects. One cluster of highly shared sequence variants probably arose as a sequencing artifact. Most TCR beta V segments were productive about 87% or about 30% of the time in an earlier analysis.

A remark on this clone: Its cognate antigen is unknown.

This CDR3 comprises 13 residues. CDR1 is SNHLY, CDR2 FYNNEI, per germline. Trimming shortened V by 3 bases and J by 5 bases, and 8 bases separated the two germline ends. The PCR employed 60 Vbeta primers together with 13 Jbeta primers. The table came from immunoSEQ multiplex PCR; TCRdb's copy has only in-frame clones and leaves some out. This sample has 100,000 to 150,000 clones, with around 82% found just once. Sequenced material: PBMCs. V is TRBV2 and J is TRBJ2-4, with TRBD1 as a possible D gene (5 bases). The TCR was taken from a woman aged 40-49 years in good health and CMV-seropositive. The CDR3, as DNA: TGTGCCAGCAGTGACAGGGCCGAAAACATTCAGTACTTC. The encoded protein is CASSDRAENIQYF.